This passage covers 7 T cell receptor beta chains from one sample sequenced in a study of T-cell memory formation after mild COVID-19. TCRdb re-analysed the 5' RACE reads in MiXCR, keeping a single row per CDR3 protein. The sample holds approximately 350,000 distinct CDR3 sequences; approximately 14% are singletons and the top ten take about 22%. The specimen was PBMCs or a T cell subset sorted from them (not recorded which). Receptors originate from a man aged 18 to 29 who had mild COVID-19 (a few samples of this study predate the infection). Cell type and time point are not known.

This clonotype was counted a few times. J is TRBJ1-2 and V is TRBV12-3 or TRBV12-4; D not resolved. The CDR3 is 15 amino acids. With 5 bases removed from V and 0 bases from J, the gap between germline ends came to 13 bases. CDR3 sequence: CASSTGKIANYGYTF. The DNA of the CDR3 is TGTGCCAGCAGTACGGGGAAGATAGCTAACTATGGCTACACCTTC.

This clonotype was seen a few times. The chain joins TRBV29-1 to TRBJ2-2, with D perhaps TRBD1 (6 bases). The germline V and J ends were trimmed by 6 bases and 3 bases, with 17 bases remaining between them. This CDR3 has 15 residues. The germline V gene encodes CDR1 SQVTM and CDR2 ANQGSEA. Here the CDR3 DNA reads TGCAGCGTCCCAACAGGGAGCACATACACCGGGGAGCTGTTTTTT. Its translation is CSVPTGSTYTGELFF.

This clonotype was picked up many times. The rearrangement links TRBV7-2 to TRBJ2-1; D gene uncertain. The CDR3 has 13 amino acids. V was clipped by 7 bases and J by 8 bases, with 15 bases between them. In germline, CDR1 is SGHTA, CDR2 FQGNSA. The CDR3 loop reads CASTLHASDEQFF. For the CDR3, the DNA is TGTGCCAGCACCCTGCATGCTTCCGATGAGCAGTTCTTC.

This clonotype has more than one count but fewer than ten. The genes are TRBV20-1 and TRBJ2-5, with TRBD2 identical over 8 bases. CDR1 DFQATT and CDR2 SNEGSKA come from the germline V gene (reference sequence). There are 15 residues in the CDR3. Trimming took 2 bases from V and 4 from J; bases not matched to a gene: 9. The CDR3 loop is CSARPGRGAGETQYF. The CDR3 DNA follows: TGCAGTGCTAGACCCGGGCGGGGGGCAGGAGAGACCCAGTACTTC.

J is TRBJ2-1 and V is TRBV15, with a possible D match to TRBD2 (7 bases). CDR1 and CDR2 (germline): LNHNV, YYDKDF (reference sequence). The CDR3 loop spans 11 amino acids. The V end lost 3 bases, the J end lost 15 bases, and 12 bases lay between the germline ends. CDR3 in DNA: TGTGCCACCAGCAGCCTGGGGGGGGCGTTCTTC. Translating gives CATSSLGGAFF. The full variable domain, rest sourced from reference TRBV15 and TRBJ2-1, is DAMVIQNPRYQVTQFGKPVTLSCSQTLNHNVMYWYQQKSSQAPKLLFHYYDKDFNNEADTPDNFQSRRPNTSFCFLDIRSPGLGDTAMYLCATSSLGGAFFGPGTRLTVL.

This chain joins TRBV18 and TRBJ2-5; D is possibly TRBD1 (6 bases). Germline-derived CDR1 and CDR2 are KGHSH and LQKENI. Trimming removed 2 bases from V and 4 bases from J, with 11 bases in between. The CDR3 runs 14 residues. The CDR3 sequence is CASSPVPGVETQYF. Written as DNA, the CDR3 is TGTGCCAGCTCACCAGTCCCAGGGGTAGAGACCCAGTACTTC.

This rearrangement joins TRBV6-5 to TRBJ1-1; tentative D call: TRBD1 (5 bases). The CDR3 is made up of 15 amino acids. The V and J ends lost 2 bases and 1 base respectively, with 11 bases between them. Germline-derived CDR1 and CDR2 are MNHEY and SVGAGI. CDR3 coding DNA: TGTGCCAGCAGTTACACCTCGACAGCGAACACTGAAGCTTTCTTT. It is translated as CASSYTSTANTEAFF.